This TCR beta chain was observed in a study of blood T cell repertoires in COVID-19. The CDR3 loop spans 12 amino acids. The V gene lost 9 bases and the J gene lost 2 bases, with 11 bases spanning the gap. Germline V gene sequence: CDR1 MNHEY, CDR2 SVGAGI. Libraries were prepared by immunoSEQ multiplex PCR; TCRdb keeps only in-frame clonotypes and omits some of them. Of about 180,000 clones listed, about 88% are singletons. The specimen was PBMCs or T cells enriched from blood (not recorded which). The receptor was isolated from a woman in her late teens or twenties who had recovered from COVID-19. The chain couples TRBV6-5 to TRBJ2-7, with TRBD1 as a possible D gene (6 bases). CDR3 residues: CASGGGPYEQYF. CDR3 sequence (DNA): TGTGCCAGTGGTGGGGGCCCCTACGAGCAGTACTTC.